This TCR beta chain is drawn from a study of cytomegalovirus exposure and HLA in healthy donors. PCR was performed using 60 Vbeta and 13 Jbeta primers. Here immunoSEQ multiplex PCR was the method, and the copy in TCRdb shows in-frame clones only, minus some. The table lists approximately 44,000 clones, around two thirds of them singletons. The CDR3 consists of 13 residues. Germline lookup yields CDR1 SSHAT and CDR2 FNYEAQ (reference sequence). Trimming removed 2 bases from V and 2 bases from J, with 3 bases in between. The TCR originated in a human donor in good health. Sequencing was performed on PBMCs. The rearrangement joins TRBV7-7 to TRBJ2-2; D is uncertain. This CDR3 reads CASSLINTGELFF. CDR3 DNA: TGTGCCAGCAGCTTAATAAACACCGGGGAGCTGTTTTTT.